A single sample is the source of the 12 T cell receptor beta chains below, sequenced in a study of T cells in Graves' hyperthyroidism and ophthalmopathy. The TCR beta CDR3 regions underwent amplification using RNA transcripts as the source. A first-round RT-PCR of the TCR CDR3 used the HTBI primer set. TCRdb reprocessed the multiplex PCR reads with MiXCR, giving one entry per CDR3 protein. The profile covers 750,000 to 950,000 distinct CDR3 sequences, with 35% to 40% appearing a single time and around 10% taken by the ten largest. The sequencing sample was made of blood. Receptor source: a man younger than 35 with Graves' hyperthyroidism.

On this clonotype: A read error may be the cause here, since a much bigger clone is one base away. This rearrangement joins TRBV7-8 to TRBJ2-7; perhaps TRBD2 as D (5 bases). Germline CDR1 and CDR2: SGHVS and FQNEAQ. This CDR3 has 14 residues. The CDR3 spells CARSLGYEGFEQYF. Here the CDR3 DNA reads TGTGCCCGCAGCCTAGGATATGAGGGATTCGAGCAGTACTTC.

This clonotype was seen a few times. The chain's CDR3 is CSAEMTGNYEQYF. The CDR3 DNA follows: TGCAGTGCTGAGATGACAGGGAACTACGAGCAGTACTTC. The rearrangement joins TRBV20-1 to TRBJ2-7, with 7 bases lining up with TRBD1. J lost 3 bases, V lost 5 bases, and 7 bases had no gene match. The germline V gene has CDR1 DFQATT and CDR2 SNEGSKA (reference sequence). This CDR3 region has 13 residues.

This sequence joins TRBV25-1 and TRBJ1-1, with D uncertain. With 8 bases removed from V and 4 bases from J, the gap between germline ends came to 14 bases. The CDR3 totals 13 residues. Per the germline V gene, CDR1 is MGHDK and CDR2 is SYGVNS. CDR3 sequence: CASLDTWATEAFF. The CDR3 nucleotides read TGTGCCAGCTTAGATACGTGGGCCACTGAAGCTTTCTTT.

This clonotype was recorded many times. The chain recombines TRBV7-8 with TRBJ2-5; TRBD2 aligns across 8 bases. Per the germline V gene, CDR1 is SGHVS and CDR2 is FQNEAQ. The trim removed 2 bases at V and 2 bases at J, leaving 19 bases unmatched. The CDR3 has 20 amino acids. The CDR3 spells CASSLRWRPGLVYPQETQYF. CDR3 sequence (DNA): TGTGCCAGCAGCTTAAGGTGGCGACCGGGACTAGTTTATCCACAAGAGACCCAGTACTTC. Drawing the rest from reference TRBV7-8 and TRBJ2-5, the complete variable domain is GAGVSQSPRYKVAKRGQDVALRCDPISGHVSLFWYQQALGQGPEFLTYFQNEAQLDKSGLPSDRFFAERPEGSVSTLKIQRTQQEDSAVYLCASSLRWRPGLVYPQETQYFGPGTRLLVL.

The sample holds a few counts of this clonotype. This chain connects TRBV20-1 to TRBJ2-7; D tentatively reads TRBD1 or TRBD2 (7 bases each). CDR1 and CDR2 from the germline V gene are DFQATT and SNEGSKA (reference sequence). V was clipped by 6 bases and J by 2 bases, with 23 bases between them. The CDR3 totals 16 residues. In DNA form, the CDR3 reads TGCAGTGCAGACTACCGTAGTGGGAGGGGGCCCTACGAGCAGTACTTC. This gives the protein CSADYRSGRGPYEQYF.

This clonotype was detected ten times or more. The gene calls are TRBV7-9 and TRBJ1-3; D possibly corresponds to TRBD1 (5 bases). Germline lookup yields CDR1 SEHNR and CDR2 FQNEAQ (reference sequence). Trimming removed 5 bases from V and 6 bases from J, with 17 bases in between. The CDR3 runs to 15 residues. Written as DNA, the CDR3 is TGTGCCAGCAGCAATTGGGGCGGGGTTGCAAACACCATATATTTT. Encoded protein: CASSNWGGVANTIYF.

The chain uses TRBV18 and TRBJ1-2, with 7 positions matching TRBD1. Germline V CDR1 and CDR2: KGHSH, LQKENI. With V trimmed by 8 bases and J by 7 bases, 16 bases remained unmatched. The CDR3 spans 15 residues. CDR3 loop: CASTAKTGRGSGYTF. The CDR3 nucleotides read TGTGCCAGCACAGCCAAGACAGGGAGAGGGTCTGGCTACACCTTC. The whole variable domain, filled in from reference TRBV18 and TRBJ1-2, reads NAGVMQNPRHLVRRRGQEARLRCSPMKGHSHVYWYRQLPEEGLKFMVYLQKENIIDESGMPKERFSAEFPKEGPSILRIQQVVRGDSAAYFCASTAKTGRGSGYTFGSGTRLTVV.

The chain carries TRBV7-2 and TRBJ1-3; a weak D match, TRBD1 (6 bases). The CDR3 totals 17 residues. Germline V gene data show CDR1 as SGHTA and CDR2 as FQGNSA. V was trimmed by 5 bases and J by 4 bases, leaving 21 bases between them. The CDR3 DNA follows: TGTGCCAGCAGCCCACGGGACACCGGGTGGGCCGGAAACACCATATATTTT. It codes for CASSPRDTGWAGNTIYF.

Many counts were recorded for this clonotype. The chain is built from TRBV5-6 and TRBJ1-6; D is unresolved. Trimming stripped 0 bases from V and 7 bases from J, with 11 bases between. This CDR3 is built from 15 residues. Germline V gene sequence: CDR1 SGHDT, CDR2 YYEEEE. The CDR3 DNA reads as TGTGCCAGCAGCTTGGTGCGACAATGGAATTCACCCCTCCACTTT. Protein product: CASSLVRQWNSPLHF.

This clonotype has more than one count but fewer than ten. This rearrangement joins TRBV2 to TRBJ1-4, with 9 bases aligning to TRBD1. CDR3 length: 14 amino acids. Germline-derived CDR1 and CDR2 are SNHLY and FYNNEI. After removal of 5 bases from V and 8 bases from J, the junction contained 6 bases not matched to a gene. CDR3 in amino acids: CASSTDRGSEKLFF. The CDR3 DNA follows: TGTGCCAGCAGTACGGACAGGGGAAGCGAAAAACTGTTTTTT. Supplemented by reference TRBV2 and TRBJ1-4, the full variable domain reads EPEVTQTPSHQVTQMGQEVILRCVPISNHLYFYWYRQILGQKVEFLVSFYNNEISEKSEIFDDQFSVERPDGSNFTLKIRSTKLEDSAMYFCASSTDRGSEKLFFGSGTQLSVL.

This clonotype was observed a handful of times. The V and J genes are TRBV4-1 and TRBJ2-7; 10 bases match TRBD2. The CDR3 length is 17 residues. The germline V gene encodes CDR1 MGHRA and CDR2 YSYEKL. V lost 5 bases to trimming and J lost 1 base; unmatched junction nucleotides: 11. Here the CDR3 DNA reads TGCGCCAGCAGCGTACTAGCGGGGTATGTTGAGTCCTACGAGCAGTACTTC. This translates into CASSVLAGYVESYEQYF.

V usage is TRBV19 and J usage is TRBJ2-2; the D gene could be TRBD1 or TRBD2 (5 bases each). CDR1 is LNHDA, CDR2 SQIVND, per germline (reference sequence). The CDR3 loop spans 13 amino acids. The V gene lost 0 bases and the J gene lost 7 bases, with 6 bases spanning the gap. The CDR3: CASSIDGGGELFF. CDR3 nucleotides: TGTGCCAGTAGTATAGATGGGGGCGGGGAGCTGTTTTTT.